The 16 T cell receptor beta chains below were found in one sample sequenced in a study of blood T cell repertoires in COVID-19. Clones were sequenced by immunoSEQ multiplex PCR, and TCRdb holds only the in-frame ones, with some missing. The table records 200,000 to 300,000 clones, around nine tenths of them present only once. Sequencing was carried out using peripheral blood. These receptors were taken from a woman in her sixties or seventies with COVID-19, enrolled during active disease.

The chain combines TRBV12-3 or TRBV12-4 with TRBJ2-4; unclear D gene. The CDR3 is 11 amino acids. Trimming took 2 bases from V and 13 from J, leaving 9 bases between them. The CDR3 DNA sequence: TGTGCCAGCAGTTTACCTGCCCGGCAGTACTTC. Its translation: CASSLPARQYF.

The chain combines TRBV28 with TRBJ1-5; TRBD1 might be the D (6 bases). Trimming removed 5 bases from V and 0 bases from J, with 14 bases in between. Per germline, CDR1 MDHEN and CDR2 SYDVKM. The CDR3 sequence is 16 residues long. CDR3 bases: TGTGCCAGCAGTCCCCGAGGGGGGGCTAGCAATCAGCCCCAGCATTTT. Amino acid sequence: CASSPRGGASNQPQHF.

This clone turned up a few times. V gene TRBV27 combines with J gene TRBJ2-7; D ambiguous. Germline CDR1 and CDR2: MNHEY and SMNVEV (reference sequence). Trimming cost V 5 bases and J 2 bases, with 10 bases left between them. This CDR3 is built from 13 residues. The CDR3 DNA follows: TGTGCCAGCAGTGGTGTGAGAACCTACGAGCAGTACTTC. This gives the protein CASSGVRTYEQYF.

V is TRBV2 and J is TRBJ1-4; 8 bases map to TRBD1. In germline, CDR1 is SNHLY, CDR2 FYNNEI. The CDR3 spans 15 residues. After removal of 6 bases from V and 7 bases from J, the junction contained 10 bases not matched to a gene. In DNA form, the CDR3 reads TGTGCCAGCAGCTTGCGACAGGGGTTCGGTGAAAAACTGTTTTTT. Residues: CASSLRQGFGEKLFF.

The V gene is TRBV30, the J gene TRBJ2-3; 10 bases are a match to TRBD2. CDR1 and CDR2 from the germline V gene are GTSNPN and SVGIG (reference sequence). This CDR3 has 17 amino acids. V was clipped by 0 bases and J by 2 bases; unmatched bases: 8. Here the CDR3 DNA reads TGTGCCTGGAGTGTACTTAGGCTAGCGGGAGTCACAGATACGCAGTATTTT. Its translation is CAWSVLRLAGVTDTQYF. Together with reference TRBV30 and TRBJ2-3, the CDR3 gives the full variable domain: SQTIHQWPATLVQPVGSPLSLECTVEGTSNPNLYWYRQAAGRGLQLLFYSVGIGQISSEVPQNLSASRPQDRQFILSSKKLLLSDSGFYLCAWSVLRLAGVTDTQYFGPGTRLTVL.

This chain joins TRBV7-9 and TRBJ1-4; 8 nucleotides line up with TRBD1. The CDR3 extends over 14 amino acids. The junction had 8 bases not matched to a gene; V was cut back by 7 bases and J by 7 bases. CDR1 and CDR2 (germline): SEHNR, FQNEAQ (reference sequence). As DNA, the CDR3 is TGTGCCAGCACCACCGACAGGGGAGGTGAAAAACTGTTTTTT. This codes for CASTTDRGGEKLFF.

The V and J genes are TRBV30 and TRBJ2-1; a possible D gene is TRBD2 (6 bases). Between the trimmed V and J ends, which lost 1 base and 6 bases, there was a span of 13 bases. CDR3 length: 14 amino acids. Germline V CDR1 and CDR2: GTSNPN, SVGIG (reference sequence). The CDR3 region has the DNA TGTGCCTGGAGTGCGAGACTAGACTTCAATGAGCAGTTCTTC. Translated, it gives CAWSARLDFNEQFF.

The gene calls are TRBV5-6 and TRBJ2-2; possible D gene TRBD2, 7 bases. Deletions cut 0 bases from V and 1 base from J, with 19 bases between. The CDR3 runs to 19 residues. Germline assignment: CDR1 SGHDT and CDR2 YYEEEE. CDR3 in DNA: TGTGCCAGCAGCTTGGGGGGGGCGGGAGACCTACAGAACACCGGGGAGCTGTTTTTT. It specifies CASSLGGAGDLQNTGELFF.

V usage is TRBV30 and J usage is TRBJ2-1, with 11 bases lining up with TRBD2. This CDR3 contains 14 residues. CDR1 and CDR2 from the germline V gene are GTSNPN and SVGIG (reference sequence). V lost 2 bases, J lost 10 bases, and 7 bases stayed unmatched. The CDR3 sequence: CAWSRLAGLGEQFF. CDR3 DNA sequence: TGTGCCTGGAGTAGACTAGCGGGATTGGGAGAGCAGTTCTTC.

This chain uses TRBV6-5 with TRBJ1-2; D perhaps matches TRBD1 (6 bases). Germline CDR1 and CDR2: MNHEY and SVGAGI. Trimming removed 4 bases from V and 10 bases from J, with 10 bases in between. CDR3 length: 11 amino acids. CDR3 residues: CASSSNRVYTF. The CDR3 DNA reads TGTGCCAGCAGTTCCAACAGGGTCTACACCTTC.

The CDR3 region is CASSQVRQGSNTEAFF. CDR3 bases: TGTGCCAGCAGCCAAGTCCGACAGGGGTCGAACACTGAAGCTTTCTTT. The chain has TRBV3-1 (or the pseudogene TRBV3-2) and TRBJ1-1; 8 bases fit TRBD1. In germline, CDR1 is LGHDT, CDR2 YNNKEL (reference sequence). V trimming: 1 base; J trimming: 1 base; junction bases outside the gene matches: 5. The CDR3 covers 16 residues.

The V and J genes are TRBV5-8 and TRBJ2-1; 10 bases are shared with TRBD2. The germline CDR1 and CDR2 sequences are SGHTS and YDEGEE. Trimming removed 4 bases from V and 4 bases from J; junction bases left unmatched: 5. CDR3 length equals 15 residues. The CDR3 protein is CASSKGLAYYNEQFF. The CDR3 nucleotides read TGTGCCAGCAGCAAGGGACTAGCGTATTACAATGAGCAGTTCTTC.

V gene TRBV6-2 or TRBV6-3 combines with J gene TRBJ1-2, with 7 bases matching TRBD1. Trimming cost V 5 bases and J 4 bases; bases outside gene matches: 13. CDR3 length: 16 residues. Germline assignment: CDR1 MNHEY and CDR2 SVGEGT. The CDR3 loop reads CASSRQGRGQGYGYTF. CDR3 nucleotide sequence: TGTGCCAGCAGTCGACAGGGAAGAGGCCAGGGCTATGGCTACACCTTC.

In this sample, this clone turned up a few times. The chain recombines TRBV5-1 with TRBJ1-1; TRBD1 matches 7 bases. This CDR3 comprises 15 residues. After removal of 5 bases from V and 4 bases from J, the junction contained 11 bases not matched to a gene. Germline loops: CDR1 SGHRS, CDR2 YFSETQ. For the CDR3, the DNA is TGCGCCAGCAGTTTCGGAGTAGGGGGCGGCACTGAAGCTTTCTTT. This encodes CASSFGVGGGTEAFF.

The chain is built from TRBV3-1 (or the pseudogene TRBV3-2) and TRBJ2-2; 11 nucleotides line up with TRBD1. This CDR3 region has 15 residues. The germline CDR1 and CDR2 sequences are LGHDT and YNNKEL (reference sequence). J lost 5 bases, V lost 4 bases, and 3 bases had no gene match. CDR3 sequence reads: CASSLGQGGTGELFF. DNA for the CDR3: TGTGCCAGCAGCCTGGGACAGGGGGGTACCGGGGAGCTGTTTTTT.

This clone was observed once. V usage is TRBV30 and J usage is TRBJ1-1, with D possibly being TRBD1 (5 bases). Germline V gene sequence: CDR1 GTSNPN, CDR2 SVGIG (reference sequence). This CDR3 region has 13 residues. V lost 1 base to trimming and J lost 1 base, with 7 bases between them. The CDR3 DNA reads as TGTGCCTGGAGTGACGGACAGAACACTGAAGCTTTCTTT. It encodes CAWSDGQNTEAFF.